Described below is a single TCR beta chain sequence and its context. This clone's antigen is unknown. The read stops 3 residues short of the end of the CDR3; the missing end is completed from the germline J gene. Distinct nucleotide sequences in the sample also encode this CDR3. Every participant had a single incident cervical HPV16 infection, and women with prevalent HPV16 infections were excluded. Cervical HPV DNA was detected by MY09/MY11 PCR, and genotyping was performed by dot-blot hybridization. Roughly 16 mL of heparinized blood were centrifuged, and the buffy coat was split into aliquots, frozen at -30 degrees C, and then kept at -80 degrees C. Genomic DNA was extracted from buffy coat specimens using QIAGEN kits. According to the germline V gene (reference sequence), CDR1 reads SEHNR and CDR2 reads FQNEAQ. The CDR3 starts with the cysteine, ends with the phenylalanine, and has 14 residues. Of the CDR3's DNA, 33 bases were read; they are in frame from base 1. The germline ends are 10 bases apart after V is trimmed by 5 bases and J by 5 bases.

The sample originates from a study of T cells in women clearing cervical HPV infection (dated by TCRdb to about 2018). General notes on the study: Cases were roughly 23 women with histologically confirmed HPV16-related CIN3 or worse, including a couple of invasive cancers. Controls were 25 to 30 women whose single incident HPV16 infection cleared within 12 months without precancer or cancer developing. Blood from cases was collected at the visit at which the lesion was first identified, whereas blood from controls was collected once infection was no longer detected. Cases and controls were matched on year of sample collection and on age within five years. The parent cohort enrolled roughly 9,400 women aged 18 or older in Guanacaste, Costa Rica, in about 1992 to 1995 and followed the women for around seven years. Five blinded duplicates per group were added as quality controls, so that roughly 60 samples were obtained: around 50 participants and about 10 replicates. The exploratory proof-of-principle case-control study was nested within the Guanacaste HPV Natural History Study in Costa Rica and compared TCR repertoires across cervical HPV16 outcomes. Median age was about 35 years in cases versus around 40 in controls, and baseline characteristics did not differ significantly. Among cases, blood sampling came a median of about 150 days after lesion detection, with an interquartile range of about 85 to 200 days. HLA typing was available for only a few women, so HLA type could not be excluded as a confounder.

The immunoSEQ assay used multiplex PCR to amplify TCR beta CDR3 regions from an average of approximately 1,200 ng of genomic DNA per sample. To correct primer bias, the assay used a complete synthetic TCR repertoire to set an amplification baseline. The amplicons were sequenced on the Illumina platform. Per the authors' processing: Sequences were error-corrected by clustering with frequency ratios and a modified nearest-neighbor algorithm and were then analyzed in the immunoSEQ Analyzer with IMGT gene definitions. At each rarefaction depth, TCR richness and evenness were averaged across 20 rarefaction repeats, and any sample with fewer sequences than the depth was left out. V, D and J gene relative abundances were compared between groups with Wilcoxon rank sum tests, applying FDR correction. In the blinded duplicates, the intraclass correlation was less than 97% for TCR richness and averaged about 73% across 66 gene segments. As stored in TCRdb, this immuneACCESS dataset retains in-frame rearrangements with V and J assigned. A fraction of the clones does not appear; measured against another copy, unresolved V genes explain less than half of the discrepancy, and the remainder lacks a known reason. Clone size and V and J calls were adopted from that table, with D and trimming inferred from the DNA. The record for this sample contains tens of thousands of clones. Approximately 9.8% of the sample is held by the ten biggest clonotypes.

Overall results and qualifications from the work: Significantly higher TCR repertoire richness was observed in CIN3+ cases than in controls across sequencing depths, whereas no difference in evenness was found. Because T-cell numbers per sample were unknown, differences in richness could reflect varying T-cell content rather than repertoire biology. The cross-sectional design could not show whether the associations came before the infection or were a result of it, and neither effector/memory subsets nor HPV-specific T cells were isolated. Random forest classifiers that combined richness and V gene abundances separated cases from controls with an estimated AUC of approximately 0.78. Cases had lower TRBV6-7 relative abundance than controls (about 0.1% versus 0.15%; Bonferroni P = 0.0008).

Recombination joined TRBV7-9 with TRBJ1-6, with no confidently assigned D gene. The specimen sequenced was blood buffy coat. The TCR sequence derives from a woman between 18 and 69 years old with a cervical HPV16 infection that either progressed to CIN3+ or cleared (not recorded which). CDR3 DNA, as far as it was read: TGTGCCAGCAGCGGGCAGGCCGATAATTCACCC. This encodes CASSGQADNSP. The full CDR3 is CASSGQADNSPLHF.